This T cell receptor beta chain was observed in a study of tumor and adjacent non-tumor tissue in lung cancer. The CDR3 spans 15 residues. Germline CDR1 MGHRA, CDR2 YSYEKL. RNA was extracted from bulk tissue without any cell sorting. TCRbeta libraries were built with three rounds of nested PCR, modified from ARM-PCR. In TCRdb, the multiplex PCR reads were re-called with MiXCR into one record per CDR3 protein. The data hold about 200,000 distinct CDR3 sequences, with around 70% observed a single time. As regards this clonotype: This clone may be a read error of a much larger clone one base away.

The TCR originated in a man between 60 and 70 years old with non-small cell lung cancer. Sequencing used lung tumor tissue. The J gene is TRBJ2-1, the V gene TRBV4-1; 10 bases match TRBD2. CDR3 sequence reads: CASRTGLAANNEQLF. CDR3 in DNA: TGCGCCAGCAGGACCGGACTAGCGGCTAATAATGAGCAGCTCTTC.